This T cell receptor beta chain was identified in a study of T-cell memory formation after mild COVID-19. Study results and limitations: Clones shrinking from day 15 to 85 showed even CD4/CD8 mixes; later expanders tilted CD4+. Chiefly within CM and EM were the contracting CD4+ clones; CD8+ ones were within EMRA.

Germline V gene lookup returns CDR1 SGHTA and CDR2 FQGNSA. The CDR3 is 13 amino acids. V lost 5 bases, J lost 7 bases, and 5 bases stayed unmatched. MiXCR, run by TCRdb on the 5' RACE reads, gives a single entry per CDR3 protein. The sample contains under 250,000 distinct CDR3 sequences, approximately 9% of which appear only once. In its sample, this clonotype was seen a few times. Its antigen is unidentified. Specimen: PBMCs or a T cell subset sorted from them (not recorded which). This TCR was sampled from a man aged 18 to 29 who had mild COVID-19 (a few samples of this study predate the infection). Cell type and time point are not known. The chain has TRBV7-2 and TRBJ1-5, with TRBD1 identical over 7 bases. The CDR3 DNA reads as TGTGCCAGCAGCGTCACAGGGGCGCAGCCCCAGCATTTT. It is translated as CASSVTGAQPQHF.